This T cell receptor beta chain originates from a study of CDR3 diversity in severe acne. TCRdb processed the PCR reads anew with MiXCR; each CDR3 protein has one entry. This table holds around 100,000 distinct CDR3 sequences, more than 45% found once. This clonotype was seen once. Sequencing was performed on blood. This receptor was taken from a male donor with acne.

The CDR3 protein is CSVIDWKTEAFF. The CDR3 region has the DNA TGCAGCGTTATAGACTGGAAAACTGAAGCTTTCTTT. This rearrangement joins TRBV29-1 to TRBJ1-1; D not certain. The germline V gene encodes CDR1 SQVTM and CDR2 ANQGSEA. The CDR3 is made up of 12 amino acids. V was clipped by 5 bases and J by 5 bases, with 12 bases between them.